This entry lists 13 T cell receptor beta chains sequenced from one sample in a study of T cell responses to AZD1222 COVID-19 vaccine. Profiled with immunoSEQ multiplex PCR; TCRdb holds only in-frame clones, not every one. The table has 120,000 or so clones, about nine tenths seen once. The source was peripheral blood, collected on day 0 of AZD1222 vaccination. All receptors come from an adult in good health.

V and J are TRBV7-9 and TRBJ1-5; D unclear. In germline, CDR1 is SEHNR, CDR2 FQNEAQ (reference sequence). V gave up 1 base and J gave up 9 bases, with 10 bases separating them. The CDR3 is 13 residues long. The CDR3 region has the DNA TGTGCCAGCAGCTTAGAGGGTATACGGCCCCAGCATTTT. Its protein is CASSLEGIRPQHF.

This chain joins TRBV20-1 and TRBJ2-4, with 10 bases aligning to TRBD2. The germline V gene has CDR1 DFQATT and CDR2 SNEGSKA (reference sequence). There are 17 residues in the CDR3. V lost 3 bases to trimming and J lost 0 bases; unmatched junction nucleotides: 8. The CDR3, as DNA: TGCAGTGCTAGTGGGACTAGCGAAACGTTAGCCAAAAACATTCAGTACTTC. Amino acid sequence: CSASGTSETLAKNIQYF.

This sequence joins TRBV7-3 and TRBJ2-1; D is ambiguous. The CDR3 runs to 13 residues. V was clipped by 0 bases and J by 6 bases, with 6 bases between them. The germline CDR1 and CDR2 sequences are SGHTA and FQGTGA. CDR3 amino acids: CASSLTPLNEQFF. CDR3 nucleotides: TGTGCCAGCAGCTTAACGCCTCTCAATGAGCAGTTCTTC.

V usage is TRBV5-6 and J usage is TRBJ1-1, with D tentatively TRBD1 (6 bases). Deletions cut 2 bases from V and 5 bases from J, with 10 bases between. This CDR3 comprises 13 residues. Per germline, CDR1 SGHDT and CDR2 YYEEEE. The CDR3 sequence: CASSLGGWTEAFF. DNA for the CDR3: TGTGCCAGCAGCTTAGGGGGGTGGACTGAAGCTTTCTTT. Complete variable domain (other parts from reference TRBV5-6 and TRBJ1-1): DAGVTQSPTHLIKTRGQQVTLRCSPKSGHDTVSWYQQALGQGPQFIFQYYEEEERQRGNFPDRFSGHQFPNYSSELNVNALLLGDSALYLCASSLGGWTEAFFGQGTRLTVV.

V and J are TRBV7-9 and TRBJ1-3, with D maybe TRBD1 (5 bases). Trimming stripped 8 bases from V and 2 bases from J, with 13 bases between. The CDR3 is 14 residues long. Germline V gene lookup returns CDR1 SEHNR and CDR2 FQNEAQ (reference sequence). The chain's CDR3 is CASPGPGAGNTIYF. The CDR3 nucleotides read TGTGCCAGCCCCGGTCCGGGGGCTGGAAACACCATATATTTT.

V is TRBV6-5 and J is TRBJ1-1, with D perhaps TRBD1 (5 bases). The CDR3 extends over 13 amino acids. Trimming stripped 8 bases from V and 8 bases from J, with 18 bases between. CDR1 and CDR2 from the germline V gene are MNHEY and SVGAGI. CDR3 loop: CASRPGDWGEAFF. The CDR3 DNA sequence: TGTGCCAGCCGGCCTGGGGACTGGGGCGAAGCTTTCTTT.

The J gene is TRBJ2-5, the V gene TRBV20-1; D is unclear. V gave up 3 bases and J gave up 2 bases, with 7 bases separating them. Germline CDR1 is DFQATT and CDR2 is SNEGSKA (reference sequence). The CDR3 runs to 12 residues. The CDR3 region is CSASVGQETQYF. Here the CDR3 DNA reads TGCAGTGCTAGTGTGGGGCAAGAGACCCAGTACTTC.

This chain connects TRBV24-1 to TRBJ2-1; 7 nucleotides line up with TRBD2. This CDR3 is built from 15 residues. J gave up 8 bases and V 2 bases, and 8 bases lay outside the gene matches. CDR1 KGHDR and CDR2 SFDVKD come from the germline V gene. CDR3 sequence reads: CATSDSWTSSDEQFF. The CDR3 DNA is TGTGCCACCAGTGATTCCTGGACTAGTTCGGATGAGCAGTTCTTC.

This chain connects TRBV5-1 to TRBJ2-5; D uncertain. CDR3 length equals 14 residues. Trimming took 1 base from V and 5 from J, leaving 12 bases between them. CDR1 is SGHRS, CDR2 YFSETQ, per germline. CDR3 in DNA: TGCGCCAGCAGCTTGATAGGGTTAGGGGAGACCCAGTACTTC. It encodes CASSLIGLGETQYF.

The chain joins TRBV7-2 to TRBJ2-7; maybe TRBD2 (5 bases). The CDR3 runs 13 residues. V gave up 5 bases and J gave up 3 bases, with 11 bases separating them. Germline V gene lookup returns CDR1 SGHTA and CDR2 FQGNSA. The CDR3 DNA reads as TGTGCCAGCAGCCCCGGACTCTACTACGAGCAGTACTTC. Protein: CASSPGLYYEQYF.

The chain recombines TRBV18 with TRBJ2-5; D is undetermined. The germline CDR1 and CDR2 sequences are KGHSH and LQKENI. CDR3 length: 14 residues. V gave up 3 bases and J gave up 7 bases, with 15 bases separating them. The CDR3 reads CASSPQVGFGTQYF. The DNA for the CDR3 is TGTGCCAGCTCACCTCAGGTTGGGTTCGGGACCCAGTACTTC.

The gene calls are TRBV5-8 and TRBJ1-2; no definite D call. The length of the CDR3 is 15 residues. The V end was cut by 3 bases, the J end by 5 bases, with 17 bases between. Germline V gene sequence: CDR1 SGHTS, CDR2 YDEGEE. The chain's CDR3 is CASSSGRRLRYGYTF. The CDR3 DNA reads TGTGCCAGCAGCTCGGGAAGACGTCTTCGATATGGCTACACCTTC.

The chain employs TRBV7-2 and TRBJ2-7, with 12 bases aligning to TRBD1. V gave up 3 bases and J gave up 3 bases; unmatched junction bases: 3. Germline values: CDR1 SGHTA, CDR2 FQGNSA. The CDR3 runs 15 residues. CDR3 protein: CASSLGQGAFYEQYF. The CDR3 nucleotides are TGTGCCAGCAGCTTGGGACAGGGGGCTTTCTACGAGCAGTACTTC.